Shown below are 18 T cell receptor beta chains from a single sample sequenced in a study of response to subunit inactivated influenza vaccine. TCRdb re-called the RT-PCR reads with MiXCR, one entry per CDR3 protein. The table shows about 620,000 distinct CDR3 sequences, with 10% to 15% occurring only once. This specimen was PBMCs from blood, taken on the day of vaccination. The origin of the receptors is a man aged 50-60 years who received an inactivated influenza vaccine.

Only a few counts were recorded for this clonotype. The genes are TRBV28 and TRBJ1-4, with D possibly being TRBD1 (5 bases). The CDR3 length is 14 residues. Trimming stripped 4 bases from V and 6 bases from J, with 12 bases between. CDR1 MDHEN and CDR2 SYDVKM come from the germline V gene. CDR3 DNA: TGTGCCAGCAGTTCCCGACAGTTACATGAAAAACTGTTTTTT. Protein product: CASSSRQLHEKLFF.

The V and J genes are TRBV24-1 and TRBJ2-1; TRBD1 aligns across 11 bases. V shed 5 bases and J 3 bases; nucleotides not matched to a gene: 5. Germline V gives CDR1 KGHDR, CDR2 SFDVKD. The CDR3 totals 16 residues. The CDR3 loop is CATSALGTGGYNEQFF. The CDR3 DNA reads as TGTGCCACCAGTGCACTTGGGACAGGGGGCTACAATGAGCAGTTCTTC.

The chain employs TRBV6-5 and TRBJ1-5; D gene uncertain. The V gene's germline CDR1 is MNHEY and CDR2 SVGAGI. With 2 bases removed from V and 2 bases from J, the gap between germline ends came to 7 bases. The CDR3 length is 14 residues. CDR3 residues: CASSYDGGNQPQHF. The CDR3 DNA reads TGTGCCAGCAGTTACGACGGGGGCAATCAGCCCCAGCATTTT.

This clonotype was counted a few times. The chain links TRBV4-2 to TRBJ2-1, with 7 bases lining up with TRBD1. Trimming took 3 bases from V and 12 from J; bases not matched to a gene: 8. There are 13 residues in the CDR3. Germline values: CDR1 LGHNA, CDR2 YNFKEQ. The CDR3, as DNA: TGTGCCAGCAGCCAGGCCACAGGGGAAAGGCAGTTCTTC. Translated, it gives CASSQATGERQFF.

This clonotype was seen only a few times. The V call is TRBV9, the J call TRBJ1-3, with D possibly TRBD1 on 5 matching bases. Trimming shortened V by 0 bases and J by 8 bases, and 9 bases separated the two germline ends. Germline V gene sequence: CDR1 SGDLS, CDR2 YYNGEE. The CDR3 has 13 amino acids. This CDR3 is CASSVAGGDTIYF. The CDR3 DNA is TGTGCCAGCAGCGTAGCGGGGGGGGACACCATATATTTT.

This clonotype has a handful of counts. The V and J genes are TRBV14 and TRBJ1-2; 7 positions match TRBD1. The CDR3 covers 12 residues. Trimming cost V 1 base and J 13 bases; bases outside gene matches: 6. CDR1 is SGHDN and CDR2 is FVKESK in the germline V gene. The CDR3 reads CASSQAGTAFTF. CDR3 bases: TGTGCCAGCAGCCAAGCCGGGACAGCCTTCACCTTC.

This clonotype was counted only a few times. The J gene is TRBJ2-3, the V gene TRBV6-2 or TRBV6-3; no clear D gene. Germline V gene data show CDR1 as MNHEY and CDR2 as SVGEGT. The CDR3 runs to 12 residues. Between the trimmed V and J ends, which lost 6 bases and 4 bases, there was a span of 8 bases. The CDR3 loop reads CASSQAADTQYF. In nucleotides, the CDR3 is TGTGCCAGCAGCCAGGCAGCAGATACGCAGTATTTT.

The gene calls are TRBV5-1 and TRBJ2-1; 8 bases map to TRBD2. The CDR3 is 17 residues long. Germline V CDR1 and CDR2: SGHRS, YFSETQ. Trimming removed 0 bases from V and 8 bases from J; junction bases left unmatched: 13. CDR3 in DNA: TGCGCCAGCAGCTTGGCGGCGGGGGGCCCCTTCGACGATGAGCAGTTCTTC. Translation: CASSLAAGGPFDDEQFF.

The chain is built from TRBV20-1 and TRBJ2-1; D gene uncertain. Per the germline V gene, CDR1 is DFQATT and CDR2 is SNEGSKA (reference sequence). The V end was cut by 4 bases, the J end by 9 bases, with 25 bases between. The CDR3 spans 16 residues. The CDR3 protein is CSAIRPGLDPSGEQFF. The DNA for the CDR3 is TGCAGTGCTATCAGACCCGGCTTGGACCCCTCGGGTGAGCAGTTCTTC.

In this sample, this clonotype turned up many times. The chain carries TRBV5-1 and TRBJ2-1, with D uncertain. Germline CDR1 SGHRS, CDR2 YFSETQ. V shed 0 bases and J shed 6 bases, with 19 bases lying between them. The CDR3 totals 17 residues. The CDR3 region is CASSLAATRSIFNEQFF. DNA for the CDR3: TGCGCCAGCAGCTTGGCCGCGACTCGATCCATCTTCAATGAGCAGTTCTTC. Looking up the rest from reference TRBV5-1 and TRBJ2-1 gives the full variable domain: KAGVTQTPRYLIKTRGQQVTLSCSPISGHRSVSWYQQTPGQGLQFLFEYFSETQRNKGNFPGRFSGRQFSNSRSEMNVSTLELGDSALYLCASSLAATRSIFNEQFFGPGTRLTVL.

This clonotype was detected only a few times. The chain joins TRBV4-3 to TRBJ2-2; tentatively, D is TRBD1 (7 bases). V was trimmed by 0 bases and J by 4 bases, leaving 9 bases between them. The CDR3 spans 15 residues. CDR1 is LGHNA and CDR2 is YSLEER in the germline V gene. CDR3: CASSQDRGVTGELFF. CDR3 coding DNA: TGCGCCAGCAGCCAAGACAGGGGGGTCACCGGGGAGCTGTTTTTT.

This chain links TRBV4-3 with TRBJ2-3; TRBD1 matches at 8 bases. The CDR3 has 16 residues. The V gene's germline CDR1 is LGHNA and CDR2 YSLEER. The junction had 6 bases not matched to a gene; V was cut back by 1 base and J by 3 bases. As DNA, the CDR3 is TGCGCCAGCAGCCAAGCAGACAGGGGATATACAGATACGCAGTATTTT. Its translation is CASSQADRGYTDTQYF.

There are a few counts of this clonotype. The chain joins TRBV29-1 to TRBJ2-5, with 7 nucleotides matching TRBD2. This CDR3 comprises 12 residues. J gave up 4 bases and V 5 bases, and 4 bases lay outside the gene matches. Germline V gene lookup returns CDR1 SQVTM and CDR2 ANQGSEA. The CDR3 sequence is CSVTGRGETQYF. CDR3 nucleotide sequence: TGCAGCGTTACTGGGAGGGGAGAGACCCAGTACTTC.

This clonotype was seen repeatedly, ten times or more. The chain carries TRBV29-1 and TRBJ2-3; TRBD1 agrees at 7 bases. The CDR3 runs to 13 residues. V lost 2 bases, J lost 1 base, and 0 bases stayed unmatched. CDR1 is SQVTM and CDR2 is ANQGSEA in the germline V gene. CDR3 coding DNA: TGCAGCGTTGAAACAGGGGGCACAGATACGCAGTATTTT. Its protein is CSVETGGTDTQYF.

This clonotype came up a few times. The chain couples TRBV11-2 to TRBJ2-3, with 9 nucleotides matching TRBD2. CDR1 and CDR2 (germline): SGHAT, FQNNGV. This CDR3 contains 16 residues. V lost 3 bases, J lost 1 base, and 5 bases stayed unmatched. The CDR3 protein is CASSFGIAGGTDTQYF. The CDR3 DNA reads TGTGCCAGCAGCTTTGGGATAGCGGGGGGCACAGATACGCAGTATTTT.

This clonotype was found many times. The V call is TRBV7-9, the J call TRBJ2-7, with D unresolved. Germline V gene data show CDR1 as SEHNR and CDR2 as FQNEAQ (reference sequence). The CDR3 is 14 amino acids. With 5 bases removed from V and 0 bases from J, the gap between germline ends came to 11 bases. CDR3 sequence: CASSLSYYSYEQYF. For the CDR3, the DNA is TGTGCCAGCAGCCTATCATATTACTCCTACGAGCAGTACTTC.

This clonotype came up a few times. The CDR3 nucleotides are TGCGCCAGCAGCTTGGGCCGACAGGGGGTCCCTGGGGCCAACGTCCTGACTTTC. Amino acids: CASSLGRQGVPGANVLTF. The V and J genes are TRBV5-1 and TRBJ2-6, with TRBD1 identical over 9 bases. CDR3 length: 18 amino acids. Unmatched junction bases numbered 6, after V lost 0 bases and J lost 2 bases. CDR1 SGHRS and CDR2 YFSETQ come from the germline V gene. Combining the CDR3 with reference TRBV5-1 and TRBJ2-6 gives the whole variable domain KAGVTQTPRYLIKTRGQQVTLSCSPISGHRSVSWYQQTPGQGLQFLFEYFSETQRNKGNFPGRFSGRQFSNSRSEMNVSTLELGDSALYLCASSLGRQGVPGANVLTFGAGSRLTVL.

Ten or more counts support this clonotype. This chain joins TRBV5-1 and TRBJ1-1; the match to TRBD1 covers 8 bases. Germline assignment: CDR1 SGHRS and CDR2 YFSETQ. CDR3 length: 14 residues. J lost 3 bases, V lost 3 bases, and 4 bases had no gene match. In DNA, the CDR3 is TGCGCCAGCAGCTCCCAGGGGGCGTACACTGAAGCTTTCTTT. Translation: CASSSQGAYTEAFF.